This T cell receptor (beta chain) was profiled in a study of Ad26.COV2.S vaccination and SARS-CoV-2 variants. Whole-study context: The Ad26.COV2.S arm of the COV1001 trial was where the donor was placed.

V shed 2 bases, J shed 1 base, and the junction held 7 bases outside the gene matches. The CDR3 sequence is 16 residues long. CDR1 is SNHLY, CDR2 FYNNEI, per germline. This table comes from immunoSEQ multiplex PCR, and its TCRdb copy is limited to in-frame clones, with some not included. The table includes 350,000 to 500,000 clones, 85% to 90% detected once. Treatment of the sample: roughly 19 received Ad26.COV2.S at low or high dose, single or two shots; 5 received placebo; per-sample allocation not given. Vaccine and placebo recipients were sampled on day 63 after the first injection. Boston supplied an adult donor aged 18-55 years. It was Wuhan-strain SARS-CoV-2 spike that the Ad26 vaccine vector expressed. Findings of the study overall: Substantial breadth in spike-specific CD8+ and CD4+ T cell responses was reportedly seen after vaccination.

As to this clone: Its antigen is not known.

This sample comprised peripheral blood, obtained in a trial of Ad26.COV2.S vaccine versus placebo. This clonotype was obtained from a person between 18 and 65 years old who received the Ad26.COV2.S COVID-19 vaccine or a placebo. V usage is TRBV2 and J usage is TRBJ1-2; 7 bases fit TRBD1. The CDR3 sequence: CASSENGQGVNYGYTF. CDR3 DNA: TGTGCCAGCAGTGAAAATGGCCAGGGGGTTAACTATGGCTACACCTTC.